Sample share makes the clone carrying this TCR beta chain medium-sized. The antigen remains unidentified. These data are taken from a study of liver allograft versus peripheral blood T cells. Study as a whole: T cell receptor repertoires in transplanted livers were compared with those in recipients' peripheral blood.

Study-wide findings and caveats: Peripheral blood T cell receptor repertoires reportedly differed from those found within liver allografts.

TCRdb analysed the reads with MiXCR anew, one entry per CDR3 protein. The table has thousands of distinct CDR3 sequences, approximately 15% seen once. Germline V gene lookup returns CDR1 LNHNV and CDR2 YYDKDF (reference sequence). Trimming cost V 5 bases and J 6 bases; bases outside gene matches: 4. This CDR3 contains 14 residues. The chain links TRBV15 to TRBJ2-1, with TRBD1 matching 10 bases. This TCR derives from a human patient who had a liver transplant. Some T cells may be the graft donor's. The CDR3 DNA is TGTGCCACCAGCCGGGACAGGGGTCGCAATGAGCAGTTCTTC. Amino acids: CATSRDRGRNEQFF.